Listed below are T cell receptor beta chains from one sample, sequenced in a study of T cells in Graves' hyperthyroidism and ophthalmopathy. TCRdb re-derived calls from the multiplex PCR reads in MiXCR, one entry per CDR3 protein. Counted here are 480,000 or so distinct CDR3 sequences, 46% occurring once; the ten biggest clones make up around 44%. The source material was peripheral blood or thyroid tissue (not recorded which). Receptor source: an adult woman with Graves' disease, either hyperthyroidism or ophthalmopathy (not recorded which). CDR3s include the opening cysteine and the closing phenylalanine or tryptophan. A D gene is named only where the DNA matches it firmly. Expanded clones get a size class; other rows say once, few or many, or leave the size out.

TRBJ2-7 TRBD2 . TRBV6-5 CASRGGLAREQYF TGTGCCAGCAGGGGAGGACTAGCGAGGGAGCAGTACTTC
TRBJ2-7 TRBD2 . TRBV6-6 CASSYLREVSYEQYF TGTGCCAGCAGTTACTTGCGGGAGGTCTCCTACGAGCAGTACTTC
TRBJ2-7 . . TRBV15 CATSSRPKYRASYEQYF TGTGCCACCAGCAGCCGACCAAAGTACAGGGCCTCCTACGAGCAGTACTTC
TRBJ1-3 TRBD1 many TRBV6-5 CASSSGTGPGNTIYF TGTGCCAGCAGTTCGGGGACAGGGCCTGGAAACACCATATATTTT
TRBJ1-2 . . TRBV20-1 CSASSAYAYGYTF TGCAGTGCTAGCTCGGCTTACGCCTATGGCTACACCTTC
TRBJ2-5 TRBD1 many TRBV10-3 CAISGVGTGGMETQYF TGTGCCATCAGTGGAGTCGGGACAGGGGGCATGGAGACCCAGTACTTC
TRBJ2-3 . . TRBV12-3/TRBV12-4 CASSSLTDTQYF TGTGCCAGCAGTTCCTTAACAGATACGCAGTATTTT
TRBJ2-7 . many TRBV7-2 CASSLDGEQYF TGTGCCAGCAGCTTAGATGGCGAGCAGTACTTC
TRBJ2-5 TRBD2 . TRBV11-1 CASSRYSLAGVEETQYF TGTGCCAGCAGCCGTTACTCCTTAGCGGGAGTCGAGGAGACCCAGTACTTC
TRBJ2-7 . . TRBV15 CATSRADGAYEQYF TGTGCCACCAGCAGAGCGGACGGGGCCTACGAGCAGTACTTC
TRBJ1-6 . many TRBV4-2 CASSQETWPAYNSPLHF TGTGCCAGCAGCCAAGAGACTTGGCCAGCCTATAATTCACCCCTCCACTTT
TRBJ1-5 TRBD1 many TRBV5-1 CASSREGAGNQPQHF TGCGCCAGCAGTCGGGAGGGGGCCGGCAATCAGCCCCAGCATTTT
TRBJ1-1 . . TRBV12-3/TRBV12-4 CASSLRARNTEAFF TGTGCCAGCAGTTTACGGGCCCGAAACACTGAAGCTTTCTTT
TRBJ1-2 TRBD1 . TRBV29-1 CSVGRDRRSGDDGYTF TGCAGCGTTGGACGGGACAGGCGATCCGGGGACGATGGCTACACCTTC
TRBJ1-1 . . TRBV7-9 CASSLVHSPEAFF TGTGCCAGCAGCTTAGTACACTCCCCTGAAGCTTTCTTT
TRBJ1-5 . . TRBV24-1 CATSDSQYQPQHF TGTGCCACCAGTGATTCGCAATATCAGCCCCAGCATTTT
TRBJ1-2 . . TRBV7-9 CASSQERWDGYTF TGTGCCAGCAGCCAAGAGCGGTGGGATGGCTACACCTTC
TRBJ2-7 TRBD2 few TRBV10-3 CAISESSGTYEQYF TGTGCCATCAGTGAGTCTAGCGGGACCTACGAGCAGTACTTC
TRBJ2-2 . . TRBV20-1 CSATRGSNTGELFF TGCAGTGCTACCAGGGGATCCAACACCGGGGAGCTGTTTTTT
TRBJ2-2 TRBD2 . TRBV24-1 CATSEAGASGISGELFF TGTGCCACCAGTGAGGCCGGGGCTAGCGGGATCTCCGGGGAGCTGTTTTTT
TRBJ1-2 . . TRBV7-2 CASSLPFGRANYGYTF TGTGCCAGCAGCCTACCTTTCGGGAGGGCTAACTATGGCTACACCTTC
TRBJ2-1 . . TRBV5-1 CASSIGQNNEQFF TGCGCCAGCAGCATTGGACAGAACAATGAGCAGTTCTTC
TRBJ1-5 . many TRBV12-3/TRBV12-4 CASSLGRGGYEPQHF TGTGCCAGCAGTTTAGGCAGGGGCGGGTATGAGCCCCAGCATTTT
TRBJ1-1 . many TRBV7-9 CASSPYSPIAVAFF TGTGCCAGCAGCCCCTATTCCCCTATAGCGGTAGCTTTCTTT
TRBJ2-2 TRBD1 . TRBV5-1 CASSSGTGTGELFF TGCGCCAGCAGTTCCGGGACAGGGACCGGGGAGCTGTTTTTT
TRBJ2-7 TRBD2 many TRBV7-2 CASSPSPLSGRASYEQYF TGTGCCAGCAGCCCCAGCCCCCTTAGCGGGAGAGCGTCCTACGAGCAGTACTTC
TRBJ1-1 . many TRBV2 CATLIRPNTEAFF TGTGCCACCCTGATCCGGCCGAACACTGAAGCTTTCTTT
TRBJ1-5 . many TRBV19 CASSIGGRGYQPQHF TGTGCCAGTAGTATAGGGGGCAGGGGATATCAGCCCCAGCATTTT
TRBJ1-1 . many TRBV5-1 CASSRGFDTEAFF TGCGCCAGCAGCCGGGGGTTCGACACTGAAGCTTTCTTT
TRBJ1-2 . few TRBV13 CASSPLGRANYGYTF TGTGCCAGCAGCCCCCTTGGGAGGGCTAACTATGGCTACACCTTC
TRBJ2-2 . many TRBV15 CAASRDPAGELFF TGTGCCGCCAGCAGAGACCCCGCCGGGGAGCTGTTTTTT
TRBJ2-5 TRBD2 many TRBV24-1 CATSVAGGEETQYF TGTGCCACCAGTGTGGCGGGAGGGGAAGAGACCCAGTACTTC
TRBJ1-4 . many TRBV7-9 CASSLGTGTTNEKLFF TGTGCCAGCAGCCTAGGGACCGGGACAACTAATGAAAAACTGTTTTTT
TRBJ1-5 . many TRBV7-2 CASSLGRVGNQPQHF TGTGCCAGCAGCTTAGGCAGGGTTGGCAATCAGCCCCAGCATTTT
TRBJ1-1 . few TRBV27 CASSSLAVNTEAFF TGTGCCAGCAGTTCCCTAGCGGTGAACACTGAAGCTTTCTTT